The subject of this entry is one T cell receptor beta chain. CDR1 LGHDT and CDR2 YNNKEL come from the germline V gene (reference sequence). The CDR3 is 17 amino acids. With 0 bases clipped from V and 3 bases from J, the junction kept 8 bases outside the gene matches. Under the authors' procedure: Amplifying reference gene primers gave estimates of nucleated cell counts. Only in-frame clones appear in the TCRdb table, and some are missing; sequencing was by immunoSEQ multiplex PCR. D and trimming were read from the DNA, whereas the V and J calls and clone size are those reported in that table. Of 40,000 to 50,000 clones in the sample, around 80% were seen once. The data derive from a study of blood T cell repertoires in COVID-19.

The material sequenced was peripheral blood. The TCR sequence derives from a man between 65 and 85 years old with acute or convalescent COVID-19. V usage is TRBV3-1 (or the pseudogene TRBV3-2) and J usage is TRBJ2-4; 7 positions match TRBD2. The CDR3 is CASSQELRRGGKNIQYF. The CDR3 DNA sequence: TGTGCCAGCAGCCAAGAACTAAGGCGCGGGGGCAAAAACATTCAGTACTTC.